A single TCR beta chain is shown here with its context. A read error may account for a junction end that differs from germline. These data originate in a study of blood T cells in healthy people across ages. A sample-barcoded 5' primer and a J-beta primer mix were used in a second PCR of roughly 7 to 12 cycles. One entry per CDR3 protein, called by TCRdb with MiXCR from the 5' RACE reads. The sample shows 1.5 million to 2 million distinct CDR3 sequences, roughly 49% of them seen only once. All donors came from Russia, were Caucasian and healthy, and spanned ages about 6 to 90. Germline CDR1 PRHDT, CDR2 FYEKMQ (reference sequence). The CDR3 spans 13 residues.

Sequences were obtained from blood. This sequence joins TRBV13 and TRBJ1-6; tentatively, D is TRBD1 (5 bases). The TCR comes from a woman in her thirties or forties in good health. The CDR3 loop is CASRKGYNSPPHF. CDR3 coding DNA: TGTGCCAGCAGAAAGGGGTATAATTCACCCCCCCACTTT.